These 7 T cell receptor beta chains were sequenced from one sample in a study of T cells in Graves' hyperthyroidism and ophthalmopathy. Template material for amplifying TCR beta CDR3 regions consisted of RNA transcripts. The HTBI primer set was used in a first-round RT-PCR of the TCR CDR3. TCRdb re-analysed the multiplex PCR reads in MiXCR, keeping a single row per CDR3 protein. The sample includes fewer than 500,000 distinct CDR3 sequences, roughly 15% of them seen just once. The sample comprised blood. The receptor source for this set is a woman in her 30s with Graves' ophthalmopathy.

This clonotype has a count of ten or more. The chain couples TRBV29-1 to TRBJ2-1; 10 bases align to TRBD2. The CDR3 spans 14 residues. Germline V gene lookup returns CDR1 SQVTM and CDR2 ANQGSEA. Trimming removed 3 bases from V and 3 bases from J; junction bases left unmatched: 2. The CDR3, as DNA: TGCAGCGTTGACACTAGCGGGGTCTACAATGAGCAGTTCTTC. The encoded protein is CSVDTSGVYNEQFF.

The chain has TRBV14 and TRBJ1-6; 7 positions agree with TRBD1. The germline V gene has CDR1 SGHDN and CDR2 FVKESK. Germline trimming cut 2 bases from V and 9 bases from J; bases unmatched to any gene: 1. This CDR3 is built from 13 residues. CDR3 loop: CASSQQGVSPLHF. The CDR3 DNA follows: TGTGCCAGCAGCCAACAGGGGGTTTCACCCCTCCACTTT.

This clonotype occurred once. One base away lies a much larger clone, so this may be a sequencing read error. V and J are TRBV28 and TRBJ2-7, with 9 positions matching TRBD2. Germline V lookup: CDR1 MDHEN, CDR2 SYDVKM. CDR3 length: 14 residues. Trimming cost V 7 bases and J 7 bases; bases outside gene matches: 11. The DNA for the CDR3 is TGTGCCAGCACCCTTAGCGGGGGAGGGAATGAGCAGTACTTC. Translated: CASTLSGGGNEQYF.

V gene TRBV10-3 combines with J gene TRBJ1-2; 7 bases are shared with TRBD1. Germline lookup yields CDR1 ENHRY and CDR2 SYGVKD. After removal of 3 bases from V and 6 bases from J, the junction contained 7 bases not matched to a gene. The CDR3 consists of 14 residues. DNA for the CDR3: TGTGCCATCAGTGATCGCAGGGGGGGGCATGGCTACACCTTC. Amino acid sequence: CAISDRRGGHGYTF.

This clonotype has more than one count but fewer than ten. The rearrangement uses TRBV12-3 or TRBV12-4 and TRBJ1-3; TRBD1 matches 8 bases. There are 17 residues in the CDR3. V lost 5 bases, J lost 0 bases, and 9 bases stayed unmatched. The CDR3 is CASSDSGQESSGNTIYF. The CDR3 nucleotides are TGTGCCAGCAGTGATTCGGGACAGGAGAGCTCTGGAAACACCATATATTTT.

This clonotype occurred many times. Written as DNA, the CDR3 is TGTGCCAGCAGCCTCCTATCCGGGGGCCAGTACAATGAGCAGTTCTTC. Its protein product is CASSLLSGGQYNEQFF. J is TRBJ2-1 and V is TRBV6-2 or TRBV6-3; either TRBD1 or TRBD2 may supply D (6 bases each). Germline CDR1 MNHEY, CDR2 SVGEGT. The CDR3 extends over 16 amino acids. V lost 6 bases and J 4 bases, leaving 19 bases between the germline ends.

The J gene is TRBJ2-1, the V gene TRBV7-3; 8 positions agree with TRBD1. Germline values: CDR1 SGHTA, CDR2 FQGTGA. This CDR3 contains 13 residues. J lost 6 bases, V lost 3 bases, and 1 base had no gene match. The CDR3 sequence is CASSLDRVNEQFF. Written as DNA, the CDR3 is TGTGCCAGCAGCTTGGACAGGGTCAATGAGCAGTTCTTC.